The 30 T cell receptor beta chains below all came from one sample that was sequenced in a study of blood T cells in healthy people across ages. The authors ran a second PCR of about 7 to 11 cycles using a sample-barcoded 5' primer and a J-beta primer mix. TCRdb reprocessed the 5' RACE reads via MiXCR and lists one record per CDR3 protein. The sample records about a million distinct CDR3 sequences, about 48% being singletons. Material for sequencing was blood. The receptors derive from a man aged 25-45 years in good health.

The chain combines TRBV5-1 with TRBJ2-7; no clear D. CDR1 is SGHRS, CDR2 YFSETQ, per germline. The CDR3 length is 15 residues. Trimming cost V 0 bases and J 2 bases, with 12 bases left between them. CDR3 residues: CASSLEARIPYEQYF. In DNA form, the CDR3 reads TGCGCCAGCAGCTTGGAAGCTAGGATCCCCTACGAGCAGTACTTC. The variable domain in full, with the rest retrieved from reference TRBV5-1 and TRBJ2-7, is KAGVTQTPRYLIKTRGQQVTLSCSPISGHRSVSWYQQTPGQGLQFLFEYFSETQRNKGNFPGRFSGRQFSNSRSEMNVSTLELGDSALYLCASSLEARIPYEQYFGPGTRLTVT.

The chain is built from TRBV10-3 and TRBJ2-3, with 11 bases that match TRBD2. V was clipped by 2 bases and J by 7 bases; unmatched bases: 8. This CDR3 is 16 amino acids long. CDR1 is ENHRY, CDR2 SYGVKD, per germline. The CDR3: CAISEPKLAGDYTQYF. In DNA form, the CDR3 reads TGTGCCATCAGTGAGCCTAAACTAGCGGGGGATTATACGCAGTATTTT.

V and J are TRBV4-3 and TRBJ2-5, with 7 bases identical to TRBD2. With V trimmed by 0 bases and J by 5 bases, 3 bases remained unmatched. The CDR3 totals 14 residues. The V gene's germline CDR1 is LGHNA and CDR2 YSLEER. The CDR3 DNA follows: TGCGCCAGCAGCCAAGATATGGGAGGGGAGACCCAGTACTTC. Protein: CASSQDMGGETQYF.

The V gene is TRBV6-5, the J gene TRBJ2-5; 7 nucleotides match TRBD2. V gave up 2 bases and J gave up 2 bases; unmatched junction bases: 2. This CDR3 is 14 amino acids long. Germline lookup yields CDR1 MNHEY and CDR2 SVGAGI. The CDR3 loop reads CASSYGGGQETQYF. CDR3 DNA sequence: TGTGCCAGCAGTTACGGGGGGGGACAAGAGACCCAGTACTTC.

This chain joins TRBV15 and TRBJ2-5; possibly TRBD2 for D (6 bases). The germline gives CDR1 LNHNV, CDR2 YYDKDF (reference sequence). V gave up 3 bases and J gave up 5 bases, with 10 bases separating them. CDR3 length: 13 amino acids. Here the CDR3 DNA reads TGTGCCACCAGCAGTATGGCGGGGGAGACCCAGTACTTC. This encodes CATSSMAGETQYF.

This clonotype was counted between two and nine times. This may come from a read error, since a much larger clone is one base off. This chain connects TRBV5-5 to TRBJ2-1, with TRBD2 matching 8 bases. Germline V gene sequence: CDR1 SGHKS, CDR2 YYEKEE (reference sequence). There are 13 residues in the CDR3. The CDR3 here is CACSLGGGSEQFF. In DNA form, the CDR3 reads TGTGCCTGCAGCTTGGGCGGGGGGAGCGAGCAGTTCTTC.

The chain has TRBV12-3 or TRBV12-4 and TRBJ2-7, with TRBD2 as a possible D gene (5 bases). There are 14 residues in the CDR3. Trimming pared 2 bases from V and 1 base from J, leaving 9 bases between. The CDR3 DNA follows: TGTGCCAGCAGTTTACTCGGGATTTCCTACGAGCAGTACTTC. Its translation is CASSLLGISYEQYF.

The V and J genes are TRBV2 and TRBJ2-5, with D perhaps TRBD1 or TRBD2 (6 bases each). The CDR3 consists of 15 residues. Trimming stripped 8 bases from V and 2 bases from J, with 18 bases between. CDR1 and CDR2 (germline): SNHLY, FYNNEI. CDR3: CASSLGGLPQETQYF. The CDR3 DNA reads TGTGCCAGCTCTCTCGGGGGCTTGCCTCAAGAGACCCAGTACTTC.

The chain links TRBV24-1 to TRBJ2-4, with 10 bases matching TRBD1. The end of the DNA aligns better with TRBJ2-7, so the J call may be wrong. The CDR3 has 14 residues. Germline V gives CDR1 KGHDR, CDR2 SFDVKD. CDR3 sequence reads: CATTRPGTGVEQYF. The CDR3 nucleotides read TGTGCCACCACACGCCCCGGGACAGGGGTCGAGCAGTACTTC.

This clonotype was detected only a few times. The V and J genes are TRBV25-1 and TRBJ1-6; 7 bases are shared with TRBD1. V shed 2 bases, J shed 0 bases, and the junction held 7 bases outside the gene matches. CDR1 and CDR2 (germline): MGHDK, SYGVNS. The CDR3 has 18 amino acids. In DNA form, the CDR3 reads TGTGCCAGCAGTGAACCGCCGGGACAGAGCTCCTATAATTCACCCCTCCACTTT. Amino acids: CASSEPPGQSSYNSPLHF.

The gene calls are TRBV4-1 and TRBJ2-7; 10 bases line up with TRBD2. The CDR3 covers 14 residues. Germline-derived CDR1 and CDR2 are MGHRA and YSYEKL. The J segment lost 4 bases and the V segment lost 1 base, leaving 1 base of the junction unmatched. CDR3 DNA sequence: TGCGCCAGCAGCCAAGCTAGCGGGGGTTACGAGCAGTACTTC. It is translated as CASSQASGGYEQYF.

This sequence joins TRBV20-1 and TRBJ2-5; a weak D match, TRBD2 (6 bases). Germline lookup yields CDR1 DFQATT and CDR2 SNEGSKA (reference sequence). V was clipped by 7 bases and J by 7 bases, with 28 bases between them. The length of the CDR3 is 16 residues. This chain's CDR3 is CSGVPTGTVLKGTQYF. The DNA of the CDR3 is TGCAGTGGCGTTCCGACCGGGACTGTTTTGAAAGGGACCCAGTACTTC.

This clonotype was seen a handful of times. The chain is built from TRBV20-1 and TRBJ2-7, with TRBD2 as a possible D gene (5 bases). The CDR3 consists of 13 residues. CDR1 DFQATT and CDR2 SNEGSKA come from the germline V gene (reference sequence). CDR3 sequence (DNA): TGCAGCGCTCCGGCCACTAGCTCCTACGAGCAGTACTTC. This encodes CSAPATSSYEQYF.

This clonotype was counted many times. The CDR3 DNA reads as TGCGCCAGCAGCCAAGGGGACAATGAGCAGTTCTTC. It specifies CASSQGDNEQFF. J is TRBJ2-1 and V is TRBV4-3; no reliable D call. From germline, CDR1 is LGHNA and CDR2 YSLEER. V was trimmed by 1 base and J by 5 bases, leaving 3 bases between them. The CDR3 length is 12 residues.

Regarding this clonotype: A much larger clone differs by one base, so this may be a read error. J is TRBJ1-1 and V is TRBV10-3; 9 bases are shared with TRBD1. CDR1 ENHRY and CDR2 SYGVKD come from the germline V gene. The CDR3 extends over 14 amino acids. The trim removed 6 bases at V and 8 bases at J, leaving 10 bases unmatched. The CDR3 spells CAIRVGRTGAEAFF. DNA for the CDR3: TGTGCCATCAGGGTCGGCCGGACAGGGGCCGAAGCTTTCTTT.

The chain links TRBV5-1 to TRBJ2-3; no clear D. There are 17 residues in the CDR3. The germline V gene encodes CDR1 SGHRS and CDR2 YFSETQ. V was trimmed by 0 bases and J by 0 bases, leaving 14 bases between them. The chain's CDR3 is CASSLGIGATSTDTQYF. CDR3 bases: TGCGCCAGCAGCTTGGGAATCGGCGCTACTAGCACAGATACGCAGTATTTT.

This clonotype turned up a few times. The chain couples TRBV3-1 to TRBJ2-1; 12 positions match TRBD1. Trimming took 4 bases from V and 8 from J; bases not matched to a gene: 12. Germline-derived CDR1 and CDR2 are LGHDT and YNNKEL (reference sequence). CDR3 length: 17 residues. The CDR3: CASSPRWAGQGADEQFF. CDR3 bases: TGTGCCAGCAGCCCACGATGGGCGGGACAGGGGGCAGATGAGCAGTTCTTC.

The CDR3: CASSQDVRHLNTEAFF. CDR3 nucleotide sequence: TGCGCCAGCAGCCAAGATGTAAGACACCTGAACACTGAAGCTTTCTTT. This sequence joins TRBV4-3 and TRBJ1-1, with D uncertain. The CDR3 runs to 16 residues. Germline lookup yields CDR1 LGHNA and CDR2 YSLEER. V lost 0 bases and J 0 bases, leaving 11 bases between the germline ends.

The chain combines TRBV18 with TRBJ2-7, with TRBD2 as a possible D gene (6 bases). The CDR3 has 16 amino acids. Trimming removed 4 bases from V and 2 bases from J, with 18 bases in between. Per the germline V gene, CDR1 is KGHSH and CDR2 is LQKENI. The DNA of the CDR3 is TGTGCCAGCTCACTCGGGACTGCTGGTTCGGCCTACGAGCAGTACTTC. Translation gives CASSLGTAGSAYEQYF.

The chain uses TRBV4-3 and TRBJ2-1; 10 nucleotides align to TRBD2. Trimming took 0 bases from V and 3 from J; bases not matched to a gene: 8. The CDR3 sequence is 18 residues long. The germline V gene encodes CDR1 LGHNA and CDR2 YSLEER. The CDR3 loop is CASSQDYQRGGLYNEQFF. The DNA of the CDR3 is TGCGCCAGCAGCCAAGACTATCAGCGGGGGGGCCTCTACAATGAGCAGTTCTTC.

The CDR3: CSARVSPLIVNEQFF. The DNA of the CDR3 is TGCAGTGCTAGAGTGTCCCCCCTTATAGTCAATGAGCAGTTCTTC. The chain couples TRBV20-1 to TRBJ2-1; D remains unclear. The CDR3 is 15 amino acids. V shed 1 base and J shed 6 bases, with 16 bases lying between them. Germline lookup yields CDR1 DFQATT and CDR2 SNEGSKA (reference sequence).

As concerns this clonotype: It may be a read error: a sequence one base away is much more abundant. The rearrangement uses TRBV6-6 and TRBJ2-5; tentative D call: TRBD2 (5 bases). This CDR3 region has 11 residues. Germline V CDR1 and CDR2: MNHNY, SVGAGI (reference sequence). The CDR3 DNA reads TGTGCCAACAGTAGCGAAGAGACCCAGTACTTC. Translation: CANSSEETQYF.

The count of this clonotype is one. The genes are TRBV10-3 and TRBJ1-2, with 7 bases lining up with TRBD1. Germline loops: CDR1 ENHRY, CDR2 SYGVKD. The junction had 3 bases not matched to a gene; V was cut back by 8 bases and J by 3 bases. CDR3 length equals 12 residues. The CDR3 sequence is CAIGGQHYGYTF. Written as DNA, the CDR3 is TGTGCCATCGGGGGACAGCACTATGGCTACACCTTC.

V is TRBV20-1 and J is TRBJ2-7, with D perhaps given as TRBD1 or TRBD2 (6 bases each). Germline CDR1 is DFQATT and CDR2 is SNEGSKA (reference sequence). The CDR3 is 12 amino acids. Trimming stripped 6 bases from V and 2 bases from J, with 11 bases between. Here the CDR3 DNA reads TGCAGTGCAAGGGGGGACGCCTACGAGCAGTACTTC. Translated: CSARGDAYEQYF.

This clonotype has a count of ten or more. The rearrangement joins TRBV29-1 to TRBJ2-7; D perhaps matches TRBD1 (6 bases). In germline, CDR1 is SQVTM, CDR2 ANQGSEA. CDR3 length: 13 amino acids. Between the trimmed V and J ends, which lost 6 bases and 0 bases, there was a span of 12 bases. CDR3 DNA: TGCAGCGTCGCACAGGGCTTCTCCTACGAGCAGTACTTC. This translates into CSVAQGFSYEQYF.

With regard to this clonotype: Germline and junction disagree at one end, which may indicate a read error. This chain joins TRBV6-5 and TRBJ2-7, with a tentative D call TRBD1 (5 bases). CDR3 length equals 14 residues. Germline CDR1 and CDR2: MNHEY and SVGAGI. CDR3 in amino acids: CACSYSAGPYEQYF. The CDR3 DNA sequence: TGTGCCTGCAGTTACTCGGCAGGGCCCTACGAGCAGTACTTC.

The chain recombines TRBV6-1 with TRBJ2-3, with D maybe TRBD1 (6 bases). CDR3 length equals 16 residues. CDR1 is MNHNS and CDR2 is SASEGT in the germline V gene. Trimming removed 0 bases from V and 6 bases from J, with 16 bases in between. DNA of the CDR3: TGTGCCAGCAGTGAAGCCGGGACACTAACAGGGGATACGCAGTATTTT. This codes for CASSEAGTLTGDTQYF.

This chain connects TRBV12-3 or TRBV12-4 to TRBJ2-3; D is perhaps TRBD1 or TRBD2 (6 bases each). This CDR3 has 15 residues. V was trimmed by 1 base and J by 5 bases, leaving 13 bases between them. The CDR3 coding sequence is TGTGCCAGCAGTTTAGGGTACAGGGAGGAAGATACGCAGTATTTT. Translating gives CASSLGYREEDTQYF.

This clonotype occurred a few times. The rearrangement joins TRBV27 to TRBJ1-1; D is perhaps TRBD1 (5 bases). Trimming shortened V by 0 bases and J by 4 bases, and 12 bases separated the two germline ends. This CDR3 region has 15 residues. Per the germline V gene, CDR1 is MNHEY and CDR2 is SMNVEV (reference sequence). The CDR3 nucleotides read TGTGCCAGCAGTTTATCAGTCAGGGTAGGCACTGAAGCTTTCTTT. Translation gives CASSLSVRVGTEAFF.

This clonotype was seen a handful of times. J is TRBJ2-7 and V is TRBV6-2 or TRBV6-3; TRBD1 matches 7 bases. The CDR3 consists of 14 residues. Germline assignment: CDR1 MNHEY and CDR2 SVGEGT. The junction had 9 bases not matched to a gene; V was cut back by 9 bases and J by 1 base. CDR3 sequence: CASEIGQASYEQYF. As DNA, the CDR3 is TGTGCCAGTGAAATCGGACAGGCGTCCTACGAGCAGTACTTC.